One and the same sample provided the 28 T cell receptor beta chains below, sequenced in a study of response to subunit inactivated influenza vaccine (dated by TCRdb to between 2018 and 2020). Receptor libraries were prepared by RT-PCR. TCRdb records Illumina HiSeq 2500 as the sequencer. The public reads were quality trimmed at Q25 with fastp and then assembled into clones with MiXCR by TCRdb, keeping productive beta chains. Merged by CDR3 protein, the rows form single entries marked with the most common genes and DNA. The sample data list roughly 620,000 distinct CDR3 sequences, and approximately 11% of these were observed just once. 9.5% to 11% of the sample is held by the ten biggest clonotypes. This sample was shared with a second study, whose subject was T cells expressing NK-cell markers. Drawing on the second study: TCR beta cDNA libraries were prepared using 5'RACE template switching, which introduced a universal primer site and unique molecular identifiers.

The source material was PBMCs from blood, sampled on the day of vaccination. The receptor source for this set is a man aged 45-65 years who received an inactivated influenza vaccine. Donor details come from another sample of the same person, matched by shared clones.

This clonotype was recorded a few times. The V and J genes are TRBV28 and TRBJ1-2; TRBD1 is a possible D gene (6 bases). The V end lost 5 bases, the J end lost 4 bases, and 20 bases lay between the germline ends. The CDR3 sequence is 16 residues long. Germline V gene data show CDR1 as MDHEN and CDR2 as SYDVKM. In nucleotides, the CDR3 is TGTGCCAGCAGTCTTTTATGGGACACTAGTCTCTATGGCTACACCTTC. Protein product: CASSLLWDTSLYGYTF.

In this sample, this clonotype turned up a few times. This CDR3 is CSAHVFTEAFF. The DNA for the CDR3 is TGCAGTGCCCACGTTTTCACTGAAGCTTTCTTT. The genes are TRBV20-1 and TRBJ1-1; no firm D call. Germline assignment: CDR1 DFQATT and CDR2 SNEGSKA (reference sequence). The CDR3 spans 11 residues. The V end lost 6 bases, the J end lost 4 bases, and 9 bases lay between the germline ends.

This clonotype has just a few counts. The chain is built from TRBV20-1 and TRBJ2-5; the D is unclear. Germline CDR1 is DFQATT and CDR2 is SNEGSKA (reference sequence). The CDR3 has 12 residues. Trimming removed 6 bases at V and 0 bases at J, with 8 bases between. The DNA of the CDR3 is TGCAGTGCCCGTCACCACCAAGAGACCCAGTACTTC. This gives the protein CSARHHQETQYF.

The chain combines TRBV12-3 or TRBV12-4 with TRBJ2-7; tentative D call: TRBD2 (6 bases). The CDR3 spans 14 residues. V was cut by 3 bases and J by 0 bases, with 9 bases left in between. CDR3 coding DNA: TGTGCCAGCAGTTTTTGGGGGGTCTCCTACGAGCAGTACTTC. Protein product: CASSFWGVSYEQYF.

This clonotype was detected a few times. CDR3 sequence (DNA): TGTGCCAGCAGTTTAGGTTCAGGGGTAAATTCACCCCTCCACTTT. Amino acid sequence: CASSLGSGVNSPLHF. The chain recombines TRBV27 with TRBJ1-6; a weak D match, TRBD1 (6 bases). The CDR3 consists of 15 residues. Trimming shortened V by 2 bases and J by 7 bases, and 12 bases separated the two germline ends. The germline V gene has CDR1 MNHEY and CDR2 SMNVEV (reference sequence).

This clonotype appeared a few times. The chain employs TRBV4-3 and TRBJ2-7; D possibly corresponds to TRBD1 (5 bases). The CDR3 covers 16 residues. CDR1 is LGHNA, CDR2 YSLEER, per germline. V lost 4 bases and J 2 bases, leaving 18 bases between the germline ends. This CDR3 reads CASSLEYLQETYEQYF. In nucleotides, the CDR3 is TGCGCCAGCAGCCTAGAATACCTACAGGAAACCTACGAGCAGTACTTC.

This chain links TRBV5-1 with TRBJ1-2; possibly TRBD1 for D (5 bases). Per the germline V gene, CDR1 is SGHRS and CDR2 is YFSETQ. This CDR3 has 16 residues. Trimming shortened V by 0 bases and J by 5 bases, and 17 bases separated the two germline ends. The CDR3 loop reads CASSLDTGASGYGYTF. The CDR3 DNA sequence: TGCGCCAGCAGCTTGGATACTGGGGCGTCGGGATATGGCTACACCTTC.

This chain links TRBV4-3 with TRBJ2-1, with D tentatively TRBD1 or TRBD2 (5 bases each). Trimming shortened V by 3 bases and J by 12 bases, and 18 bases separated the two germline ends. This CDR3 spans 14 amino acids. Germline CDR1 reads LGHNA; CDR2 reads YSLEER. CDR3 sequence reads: CASSHPGSAGVQFF. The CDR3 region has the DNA TGCGCCAGCAGCCACCCAGGGAGTGCGGGCGTGCAGTTCTTC.

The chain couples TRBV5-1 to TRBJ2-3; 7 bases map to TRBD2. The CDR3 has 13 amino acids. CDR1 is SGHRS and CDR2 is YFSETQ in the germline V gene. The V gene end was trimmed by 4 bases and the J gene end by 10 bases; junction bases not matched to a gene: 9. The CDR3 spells CASSPFAGEAQYF. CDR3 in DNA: TGCGCCAGCAGCCCCTTCGCGGGGGAGGCGCAGTATTTT.

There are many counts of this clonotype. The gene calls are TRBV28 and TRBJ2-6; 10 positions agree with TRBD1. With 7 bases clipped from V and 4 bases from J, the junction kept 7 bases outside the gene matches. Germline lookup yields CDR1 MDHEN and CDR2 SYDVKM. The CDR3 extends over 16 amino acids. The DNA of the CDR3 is TGTGCCAGCATCGGGACAGGGGTACTCGGGGCCAACGTCCTGACTTTC. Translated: CASIGTGVLGANVLTF.

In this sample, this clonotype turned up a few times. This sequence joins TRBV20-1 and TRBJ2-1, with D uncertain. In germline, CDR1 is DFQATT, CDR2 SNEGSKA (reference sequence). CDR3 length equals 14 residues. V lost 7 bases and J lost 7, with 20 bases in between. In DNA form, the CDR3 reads TGCAGTGTTTCGGTGGTTTTTATCAGGAATGAGCAGTTCTTC. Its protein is CSVSVVFIRNEQFF.

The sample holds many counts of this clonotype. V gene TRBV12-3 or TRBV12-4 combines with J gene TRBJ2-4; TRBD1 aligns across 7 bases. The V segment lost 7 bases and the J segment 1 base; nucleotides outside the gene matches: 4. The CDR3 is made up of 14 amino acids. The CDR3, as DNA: TGTGCCAGCACAAGGGGACAGGCCAAAAACATTCAGTACTTC. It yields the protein CASTRGQAKNIQYF.

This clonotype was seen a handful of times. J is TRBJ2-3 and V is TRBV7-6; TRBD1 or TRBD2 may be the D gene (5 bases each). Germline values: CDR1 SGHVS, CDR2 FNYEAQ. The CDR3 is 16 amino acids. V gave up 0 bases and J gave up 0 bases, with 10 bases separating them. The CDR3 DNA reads TGTGCCAGCAGCTTAGCGTGGGGGATTAGCACAGATACGCAGTATTTT. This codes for CASSLAWGISTDTQYF.

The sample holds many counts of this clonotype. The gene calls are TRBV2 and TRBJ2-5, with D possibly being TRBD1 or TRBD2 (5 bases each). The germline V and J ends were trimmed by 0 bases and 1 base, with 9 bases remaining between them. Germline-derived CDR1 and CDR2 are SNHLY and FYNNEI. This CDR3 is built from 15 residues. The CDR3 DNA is TGTGCCAGCAGTGAAGCGCAGGGAGTCCAAGAGACCCAGTACTTC. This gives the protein CASSEAQGVQETQYF.

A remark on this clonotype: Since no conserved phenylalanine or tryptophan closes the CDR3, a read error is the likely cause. The CDR3 protein is CASSARTSGGVHEQYS. The CDR3 bases are TGTGCCAGCAGCGCCCGGACTAGTGGAGGAGTCCACGAGCAGTACTCC. The rearrangement joins TRBV9 to TRBJ2-7, with TRBD2 matching over 7 bases. CDR3 length: 16 residues. After removal of 3 bases from V and 5 bases from J, the junction contained 14 bases not matched to a gene. Germline V CDR1 and CDR2: SGDLS, YYNGEE.

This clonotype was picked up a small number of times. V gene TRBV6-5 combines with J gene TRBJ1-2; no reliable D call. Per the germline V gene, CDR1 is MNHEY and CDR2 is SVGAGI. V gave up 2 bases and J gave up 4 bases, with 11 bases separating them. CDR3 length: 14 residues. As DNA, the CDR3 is TGTGCCAGCAGTTACGGGTCGGAAACCTATGGCTACACCTTC. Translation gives CASSYGSETYGYTF.

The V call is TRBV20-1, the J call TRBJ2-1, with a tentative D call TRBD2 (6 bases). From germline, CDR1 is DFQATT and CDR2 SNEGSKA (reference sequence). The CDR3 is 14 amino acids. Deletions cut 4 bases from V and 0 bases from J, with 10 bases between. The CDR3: CSAKGLSSYNEQFF. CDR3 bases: TGCAGTGCTAAAGGACTAAGCTCCTACAATGAGCAGTTCTTC.

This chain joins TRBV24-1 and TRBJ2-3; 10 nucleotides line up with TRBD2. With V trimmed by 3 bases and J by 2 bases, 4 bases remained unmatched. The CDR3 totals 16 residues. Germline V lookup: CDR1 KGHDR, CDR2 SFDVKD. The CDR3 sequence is CATSDRGTSDTDTQYF. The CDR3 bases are TGTGCCACCAGTGATCGGGGGACTAGCGACACAGATACGCAGTATTTT.

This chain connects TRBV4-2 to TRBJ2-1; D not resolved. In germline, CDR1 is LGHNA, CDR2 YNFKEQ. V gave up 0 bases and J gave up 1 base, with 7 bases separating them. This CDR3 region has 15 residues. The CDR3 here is CASSQDVGSYNEQFF. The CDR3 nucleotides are TGTGCCAGCAGCCAAGACGTCGGTTCCTACAATGAGCAGTTCTTC.

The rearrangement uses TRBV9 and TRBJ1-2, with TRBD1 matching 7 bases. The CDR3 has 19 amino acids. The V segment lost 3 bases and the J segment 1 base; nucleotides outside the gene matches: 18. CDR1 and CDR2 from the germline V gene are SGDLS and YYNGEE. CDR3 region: CASSAGQIGSRTINYGYTF. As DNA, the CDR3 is TGTGCCAGCAGCGCGGGACAGATCGGCAGCAGGACTATTAACTATGGCTACACCTTC.

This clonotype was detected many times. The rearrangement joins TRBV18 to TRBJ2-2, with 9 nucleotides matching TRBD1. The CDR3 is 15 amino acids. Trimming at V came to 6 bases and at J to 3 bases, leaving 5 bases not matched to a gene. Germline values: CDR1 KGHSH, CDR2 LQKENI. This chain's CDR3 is CASSRRTGDTGELFF. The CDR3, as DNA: TGTGCCAGCTCGCGTCGGACAGGGGACACCGGGGAGCTGTTTTTT.

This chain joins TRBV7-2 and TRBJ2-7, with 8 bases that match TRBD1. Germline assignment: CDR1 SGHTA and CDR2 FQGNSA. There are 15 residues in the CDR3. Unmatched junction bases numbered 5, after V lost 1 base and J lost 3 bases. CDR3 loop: CASSLGGRGRYEQYF. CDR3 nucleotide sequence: TGTGCCAGCAGCTTAGGAGGCAGGGGGCGCTACGAGCAGTACTTC.

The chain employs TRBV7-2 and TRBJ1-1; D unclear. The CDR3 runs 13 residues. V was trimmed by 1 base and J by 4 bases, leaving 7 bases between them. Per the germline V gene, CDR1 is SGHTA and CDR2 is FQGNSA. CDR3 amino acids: CASSLDMGTEAFF. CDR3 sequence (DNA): TGTGCCAGCAGCTTAGATATGGGCACTGAAGCTTTCTTT.

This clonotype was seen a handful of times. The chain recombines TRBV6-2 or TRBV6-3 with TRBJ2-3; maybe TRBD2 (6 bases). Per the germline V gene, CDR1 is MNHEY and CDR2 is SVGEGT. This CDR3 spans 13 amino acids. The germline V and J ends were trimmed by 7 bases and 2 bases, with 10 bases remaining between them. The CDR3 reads CASNGGYTDTQYF. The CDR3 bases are TGTGCCAGCAATGGGGGGTACACAGATACGCAGTATTTT.

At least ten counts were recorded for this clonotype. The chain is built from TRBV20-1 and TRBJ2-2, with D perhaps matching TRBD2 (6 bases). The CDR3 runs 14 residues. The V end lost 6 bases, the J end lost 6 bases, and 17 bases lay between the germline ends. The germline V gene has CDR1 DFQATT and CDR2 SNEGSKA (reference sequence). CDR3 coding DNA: TGCAGTGCCCCCCAACTAGCCGGGGCCGGGGAGCTGTTTTTT. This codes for CSAPQLAGAGELFF.

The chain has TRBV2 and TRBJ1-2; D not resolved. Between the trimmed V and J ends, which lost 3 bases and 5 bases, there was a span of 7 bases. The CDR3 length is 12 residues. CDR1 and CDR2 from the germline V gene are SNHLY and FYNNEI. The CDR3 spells CASSETSYGYTF. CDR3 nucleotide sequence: TGTGCCAGCAGTGAGACATCTTATGGCTACACCTTC.

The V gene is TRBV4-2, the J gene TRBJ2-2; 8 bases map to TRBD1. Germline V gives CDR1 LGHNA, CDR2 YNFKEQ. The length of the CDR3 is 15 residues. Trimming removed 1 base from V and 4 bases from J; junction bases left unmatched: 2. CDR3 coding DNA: TGTGCCAGCAGCCAAGGGGGACAGGTCACCGGGGAGCTGTTTTTT. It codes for CASSQGGQVTGELFF.

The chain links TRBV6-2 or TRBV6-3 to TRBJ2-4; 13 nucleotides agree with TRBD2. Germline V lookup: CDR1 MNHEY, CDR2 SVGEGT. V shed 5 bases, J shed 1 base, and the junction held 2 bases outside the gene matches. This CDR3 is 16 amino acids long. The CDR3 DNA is TGTGCCAGCAGTAAGACTAGCGGGAGGGCCAAAAACATTCAGTACTTC. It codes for CASSKTSGRAKNIQYF.